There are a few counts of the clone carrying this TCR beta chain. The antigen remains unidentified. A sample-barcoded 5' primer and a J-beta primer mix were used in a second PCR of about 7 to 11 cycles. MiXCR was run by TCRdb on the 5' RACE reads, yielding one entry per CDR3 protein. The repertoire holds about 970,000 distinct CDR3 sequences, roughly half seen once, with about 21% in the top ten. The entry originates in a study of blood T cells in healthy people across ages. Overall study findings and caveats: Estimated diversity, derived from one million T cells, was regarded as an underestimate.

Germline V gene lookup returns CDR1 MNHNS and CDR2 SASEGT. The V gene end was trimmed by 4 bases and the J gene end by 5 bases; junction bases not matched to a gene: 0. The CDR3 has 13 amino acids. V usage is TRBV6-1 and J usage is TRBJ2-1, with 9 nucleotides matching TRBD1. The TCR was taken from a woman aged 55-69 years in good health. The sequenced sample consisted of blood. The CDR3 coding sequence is TGTGCCAGCAGTGGGGACAGGGACAATGAGCAGTTCTTC. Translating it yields CASSGDRDNEQFF.